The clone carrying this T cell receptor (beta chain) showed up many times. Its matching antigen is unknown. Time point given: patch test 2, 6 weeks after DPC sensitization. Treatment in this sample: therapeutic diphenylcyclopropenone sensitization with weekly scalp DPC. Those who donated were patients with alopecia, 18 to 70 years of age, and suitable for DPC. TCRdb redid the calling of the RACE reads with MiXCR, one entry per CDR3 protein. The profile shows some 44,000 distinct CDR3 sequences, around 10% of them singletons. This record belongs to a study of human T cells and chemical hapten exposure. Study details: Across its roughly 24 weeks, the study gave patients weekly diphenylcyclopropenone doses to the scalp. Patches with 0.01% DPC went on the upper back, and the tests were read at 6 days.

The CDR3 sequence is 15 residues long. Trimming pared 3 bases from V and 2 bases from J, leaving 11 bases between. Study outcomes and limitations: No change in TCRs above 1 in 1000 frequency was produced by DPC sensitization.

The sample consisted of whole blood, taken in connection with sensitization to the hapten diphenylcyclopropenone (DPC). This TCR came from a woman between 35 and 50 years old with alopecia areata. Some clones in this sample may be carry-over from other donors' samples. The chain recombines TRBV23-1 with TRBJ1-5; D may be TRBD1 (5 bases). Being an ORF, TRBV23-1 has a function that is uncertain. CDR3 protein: CASSQGEVGNQPQHF. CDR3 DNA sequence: TGCGCCAGCAGTCAGGGGGAGGTTGGCAATCAGCCCCAGCATTTT.